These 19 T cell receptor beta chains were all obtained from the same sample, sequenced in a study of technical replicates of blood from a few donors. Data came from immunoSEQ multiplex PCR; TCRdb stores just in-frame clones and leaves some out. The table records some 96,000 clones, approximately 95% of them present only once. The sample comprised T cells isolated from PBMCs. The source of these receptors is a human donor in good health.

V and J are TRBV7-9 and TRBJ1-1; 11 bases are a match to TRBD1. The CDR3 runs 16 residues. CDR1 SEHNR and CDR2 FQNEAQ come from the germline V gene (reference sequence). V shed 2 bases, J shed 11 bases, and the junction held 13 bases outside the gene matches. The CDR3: CASSLTRDRGSLRAFF. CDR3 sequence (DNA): TGTGCCAGCAGCTTAACCCGGGACAGGGGGTCCCTGAGGGCTTTCTTT. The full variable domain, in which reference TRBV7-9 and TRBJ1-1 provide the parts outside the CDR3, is DTGVSQNPRHKITKRGQNVTFRCDPISEHNRLYWYRQTLGQGPEFLTYFQNEAQLEKSRLLSDRFSAERPKGSFSTLEIQRTEQGDSAMYLCASSLTRDRGSLRAFFGQGTRLTVV.

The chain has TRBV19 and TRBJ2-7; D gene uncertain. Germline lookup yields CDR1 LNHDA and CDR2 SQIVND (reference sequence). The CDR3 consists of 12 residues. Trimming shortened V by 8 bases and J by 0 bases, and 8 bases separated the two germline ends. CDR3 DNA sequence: TGTGCCAGTTCTCCGGGCTCCTACGAGCAGTACTTC. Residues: CASSPGSYEQYF.

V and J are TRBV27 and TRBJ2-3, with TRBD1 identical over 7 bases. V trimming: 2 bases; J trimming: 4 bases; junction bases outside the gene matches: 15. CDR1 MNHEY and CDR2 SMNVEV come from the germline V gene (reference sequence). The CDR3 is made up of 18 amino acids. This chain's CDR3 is CASSLTFGIGQGADTQYF. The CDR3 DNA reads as TGTGCCAGCAGTTTAACATTTGGTATCGGGCAGGGGGCAGATACGCAGTATTTT.

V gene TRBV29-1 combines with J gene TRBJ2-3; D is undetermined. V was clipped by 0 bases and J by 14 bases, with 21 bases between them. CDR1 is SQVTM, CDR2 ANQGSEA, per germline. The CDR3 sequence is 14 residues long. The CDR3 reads CSVEEWRGHRSLYF. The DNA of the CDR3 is TGCAGCGTTGAAGAATGGCGCGGCCACCGAAGTCTGTATTTT.

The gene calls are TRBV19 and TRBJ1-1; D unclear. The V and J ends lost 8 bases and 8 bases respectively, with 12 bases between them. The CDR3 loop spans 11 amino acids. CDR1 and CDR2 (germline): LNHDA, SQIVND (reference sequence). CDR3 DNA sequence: TGTGCCAGTGCCTTCGGGTGGGAAGCTTTCTTT. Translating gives CASAFGWEAFF.

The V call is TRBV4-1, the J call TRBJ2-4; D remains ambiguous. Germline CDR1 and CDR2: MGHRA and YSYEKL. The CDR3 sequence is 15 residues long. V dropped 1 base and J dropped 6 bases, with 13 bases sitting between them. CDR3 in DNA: TGCGCCAGCAGCCAAGCGAGAGCCCAACCAAACATTCAGTACTTC. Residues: CASSQARAQPNIQYF.

The CDR3 DNA is TGCGCCAGCAGCATATCCGGGACAGGGGATAGAGAGCAGTACTTC. It is translated as CASSISGTGDREQYF. The chain couples TRBV5-1 to TRBJ2-7; 10 nucleotides align to TRBD1. V was clipped by 4 bases and J by 7 bases; unmatched bases: 11. This CDR3 spans 15 amino acids. Germline values: CDR1 SGHRS, CDR2 YFSETQ.

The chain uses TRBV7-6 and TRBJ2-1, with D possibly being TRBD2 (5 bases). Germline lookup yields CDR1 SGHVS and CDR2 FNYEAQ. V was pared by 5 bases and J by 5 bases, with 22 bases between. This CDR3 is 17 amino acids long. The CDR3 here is CASSPTRGWATDNEQFF. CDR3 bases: TGTGCCAGCAGCCCCACACGCGGGTGGGCTACCGACAATGAGCAGTTCTTC.

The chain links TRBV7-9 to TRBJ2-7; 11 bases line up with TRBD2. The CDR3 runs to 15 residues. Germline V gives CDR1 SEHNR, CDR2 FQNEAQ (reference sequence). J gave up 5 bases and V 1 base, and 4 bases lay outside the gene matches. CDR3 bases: TGTGCCAGCAGCTTAGTACTAGCGGGAGCCAACGAGCAGTACTTC. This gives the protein CASSLVLAGANEQYF.

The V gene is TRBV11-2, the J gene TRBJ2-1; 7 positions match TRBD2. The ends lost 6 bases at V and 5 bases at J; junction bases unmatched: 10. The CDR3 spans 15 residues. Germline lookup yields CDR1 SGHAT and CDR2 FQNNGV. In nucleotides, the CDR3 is TGTGCCAGCAGGAAAGAACCGGGAGGCCACAATGAGCAGTTCTTC. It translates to CASRKEPGGHNEQFF.

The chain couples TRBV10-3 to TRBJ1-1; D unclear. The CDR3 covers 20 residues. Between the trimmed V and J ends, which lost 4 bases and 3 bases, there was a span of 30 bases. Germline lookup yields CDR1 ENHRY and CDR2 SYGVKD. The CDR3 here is CAISVSIKWQDLMRDTEAFF. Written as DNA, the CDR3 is TGTGCCATCAGTGTGAGTATTAAGTGGCAGGACCTAATGCGGGACACTGAAGCTTTCTTT.

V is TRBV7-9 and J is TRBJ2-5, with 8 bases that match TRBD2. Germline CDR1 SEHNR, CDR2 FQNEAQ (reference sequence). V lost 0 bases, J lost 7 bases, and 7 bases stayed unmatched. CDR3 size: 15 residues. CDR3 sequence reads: CASSLARGGRPTQYF. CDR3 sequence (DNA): TGTGCCAGCAGCTTAGCTCGGGGGGGGCGTCCGACCCAGTACTTC.

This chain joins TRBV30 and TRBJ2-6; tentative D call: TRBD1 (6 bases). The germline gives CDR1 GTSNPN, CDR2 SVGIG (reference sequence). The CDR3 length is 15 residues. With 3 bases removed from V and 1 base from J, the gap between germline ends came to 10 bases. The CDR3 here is CAWRTGQSGANVLTF. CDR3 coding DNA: TGTGCCTGGAGGACAGGCCAGTCTGGGGCCAACGTCCTGACTTTC.

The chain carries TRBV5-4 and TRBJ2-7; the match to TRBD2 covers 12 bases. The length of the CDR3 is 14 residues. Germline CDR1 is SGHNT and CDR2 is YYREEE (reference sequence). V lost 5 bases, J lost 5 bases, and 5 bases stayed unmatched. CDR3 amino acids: CASSSSGRADEQYF. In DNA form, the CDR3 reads TGTGCCAGCAGTTCTAGCGGGAGGGCCGACGAGCAGTACTTC. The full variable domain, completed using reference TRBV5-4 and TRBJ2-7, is ETGVTQSPTHLIKTRGQQVTLRCSSQSGHNTVSWYQQALGQGPQFIFQYYREEENGRGNFPPRFSGLQFPNYSSELNVNALELDDSALYLCASSSSGRADEQYFGPGTRLTVT.

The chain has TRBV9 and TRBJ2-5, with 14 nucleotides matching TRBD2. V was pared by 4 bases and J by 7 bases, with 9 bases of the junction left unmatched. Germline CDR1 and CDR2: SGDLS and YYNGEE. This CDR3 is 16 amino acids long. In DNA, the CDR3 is TGTGCCAGCAGCTTCGGGACTAGCGGGAGATCGGGGACCCAGTACTTC. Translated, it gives CASSFGTSGRSGTQYF.

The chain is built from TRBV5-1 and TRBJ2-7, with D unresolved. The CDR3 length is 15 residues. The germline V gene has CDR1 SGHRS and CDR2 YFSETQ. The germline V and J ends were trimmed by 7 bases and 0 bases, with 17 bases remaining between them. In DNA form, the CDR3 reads TGCGCCAGCTCCCCTGGTGCAGGCCTCTCCTACGAGCAGTACTTC. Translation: CASSPGAGLSYEQYF.

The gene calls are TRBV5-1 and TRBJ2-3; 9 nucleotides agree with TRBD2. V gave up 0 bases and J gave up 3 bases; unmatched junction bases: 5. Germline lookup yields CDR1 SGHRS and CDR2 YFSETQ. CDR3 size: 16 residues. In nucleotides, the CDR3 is TGCGCCAGCAGCTTGGCGGGGCTAGCGGGAACAGATACGCAGTATTTT. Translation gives CASSLAGLAGTDTQYF. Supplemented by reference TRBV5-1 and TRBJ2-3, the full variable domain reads KAGVTQTPRYLIKTRGQQVTLSCSPISGHRSVSWYQQTPGQGLQFLFEYFSETQRNKGNFPGRFSGRQFSNSRSEMNVSTLELGDSALYLCASSLAGLAGTDTQYFGPGTRLTVL.

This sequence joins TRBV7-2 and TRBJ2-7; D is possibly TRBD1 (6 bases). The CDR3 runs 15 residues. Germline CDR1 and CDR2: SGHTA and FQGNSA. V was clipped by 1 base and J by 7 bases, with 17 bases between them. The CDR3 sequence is CASSLVLGGQREQYF. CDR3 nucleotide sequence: TGTGCCAGCAGCTTAGTTCTTGGGGGCCAGCGGGAGCAGTACTTC.

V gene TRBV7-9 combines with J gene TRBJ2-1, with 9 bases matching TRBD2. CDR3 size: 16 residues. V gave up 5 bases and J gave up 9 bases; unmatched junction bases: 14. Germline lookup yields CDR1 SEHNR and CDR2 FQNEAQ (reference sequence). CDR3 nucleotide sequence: TGTGCCAGCAGCCATCAGGACGGACTAGCGAATCCTGAGCAGTTCTTC. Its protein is CASSHQDGLANPEQFF.